This is a list of T cell receptor beta chains from one sample in a study of cytomegalovirus exposure and HLA in healthy donors. Assay used: immunoSEQ multiplex PCR; TCRdb lists only in-frame clones, some missing. The ten most abundant clones cover roughly 2.5% of a sample with fewer than 150,000 clones. Specimen: PBMCs. The receptors here all came from a middle-aged man in good health and CMV-seronegative. CDR3s include the opening cysteine and the closing phenylalanine or tryptophan. D genes are given only for firm matches.

J gene,V gene,CDR3 length,D gene,CDR3 DNA,CDR3 protein
TRBJ1-6,TRBV18,16,TRBD1,TGTGCCAGCTCACCCATAAGGACAGGGGGCAATTCACCCCTCCACTTT,CASSPIRTGGNSPLHF
TRBJ2-7,TRBV7-2,13,.,TGTGCCAGCGCCGCAGGGCTATCCTACGAGCAGTACTTC,CASAAGLSYEQYF
TRBJ2-6,TRBV5-6,17,.,TGTGCCAGCAGCTTGGATCAGGGAACCTATGGGGCCAACGTCCTGACTTTC,CASSLDQGTYGANVLTF
TRBJ2-3,TRBV6-5,15,.,TGTGCCAGCAGTTATGGTCAGGGAAGCACAGATACGCAGTATTTT,CASSYGQGSTDTQYF
TRBJ1-1,TRBV9,15,TRBD1,TGTGCCAGCAGCCTCCGGACAGGGGAAGCTACTGAAGCTTTCTTT,CASSLRTGEATEAFF
TRBJ1-6,TRBV6-5,14,TRBD1,TGTGCCAGCACCCAACAGGGGACAGAATCACCCCTCCACTTT,CASTQQGTESPLHF
TRBJ2-7,TRBV21-1,16,.,TGTGCCAGCTTTTTCCCGGGGACACAGAAATCCTACGAGCAGTACTTC,CASFFPGTQKSYEQYF
TRBJ1-1,TRBV29-1,13,.,TGCAGCGACTTGGGGGGGATCGGCACTGAAGCTTTCTTT,CSDLGGIGTEAFF
TRBJ1-4,TRBV19,14,TRBD1,TGTGCCAGTAGTACGGGACAGACGAATGAAAAACTGTTTTTT,CASSTGQTNEKLFF
TRBJ1-1,TRBV2,13,.,TGTGCCAGCAGCGGGTGGGTGAACACTGAAGCTTTCTTT,CASSGWVNTEAFF
TRBJ2-1,TRBV9,14,.,TGTGCCAGCGGGCGGGACGGATCCTACAATGAGCAGTTCTTC,CASGRDGSYNEQFF
TRBJ2-7,TRBV23-1,14,.,TGCGCCAGCAGTCGGGGCCCTCCGATGAACGAGCAGTACTTC,CASSRGPPMNEQYF
TRBJ1-1,TRBV5-1,13,.,TGCGCCAGCAGCTTGGAGAGTAACACTGAAGCTTTCTTT,CASSLESNTEAFF
TRBJ1-5,TRBV5-4,13,.,TGTGCCAGCAGCGCGGGGATGGATCAGCCCCAGCATTTT,CASSAGMDQPQHF
TRBJ1-5,TRBV2,15,.,TGTGCCAGCAGGAGTACAGACCTGAGCAATCAGCCCCAGCATTTT,CASRSTDLSNQPQHF
TRBJ1-4,TRBV9,15,TRBD1,TGTGCCAGCAGGGACATCGGGACAGGGGTGGAAAAACTGTTTTTT,CASRDIGTGVEKLFF
TRBJ1-2,TRBV4-1,17,.,TGCGCCAGCAGCCACGGGCGGACACGACCGACTAACTATGGCTACACCTTC,CASSHGRTRPTNYGYTF
TRBJ2-7,TRBV6-5,16,.,TGTGCCAGCAGTTACGGGGTAACCGGGACAACTTACGAGCAGTACTTC,CASSYGVTGTTYEQYF
TRBJ2-1,TRBV5-4,13,.,TGTGCCAGCAGCCCCCGACAGGCCAATGAGCAGTTCTTC,CASSPRQANEQFF
TRBJ1-3,TRBV7-9,15,TRBD1,TGTGCCAGCAGCTACGAGACAGGGAGTGGAAACACCATATATTTT,CASSYETGSGNTIYF
TRBJ2-5,TRBV9,18,TRBD2,TGTGCCAGCAGCAAAGGGGGGCTAGCGGGGAACCAAAAAGAGACCCAGTACTTC,CASSKGGLAGNQKETQYF
TRBJ1-5,TRBV7-2,14,.,TGTGCCAGCAGCGGGGGCAAGGGCAATCAGCCCCAGCATTTT,CASSGGKGNQPQHF
TRBJ2-7,TRBV28,17,TRBD2,TGTGCCAGCAGTCCGGGACTAGCGGGCAGGAACTCCTACGAGCAGTACTTC,CASSPGLAGRNSYEQYF
TRBJ1-4,TRBV7-9,16,.,TGTGCCAGCAGCCTCCGAGGGGAGGGAAGTTACGAAAAACTGTTTTTT,CASSLRGEGSYEKLFF